Below are 32 T cell receptor beta chains sequenced from a single sample in a study of PD-L1 blockade in urothelial cancer. Sequenced by immunoSEQ multiplex PCR; TCRdb stores in-frame clones only, minus some. This table has about 72,000 clones, approximately 83% appearing once. Time point specified: pretreatment peripheral blood. This material consisted of PBMCs, taken around atezolizumab (anti-PD-L1) treatment. The receptors here all came from a man aged 60 to 75 with urothelial cancer.

The chain employs TRBV10-2 and TRBJ1-4; 9 nucleotides line up with TRBD1. Per germline, CDR1 WSHSY and CDR2 SAAADI. The CDR3 is made up of 12 amino acids. Losses at the gene ends were 7 bases for V and 8 bases for J; bases not matched to a gene: 2. CDR3 nucleotides: TGCGCCAGCACGGGACAGGGCGAAAAACTGTTTTTT. Protein: CASTGQGEKLFF.

The rearrangement links TRBV6-1 to TRBJ2-1; 7 bases agree with TRBD2. The trim removed 7 bases at V and 10 bases at J, leaving 16 bases unmatched. Per germline, CDR1 MNHNS and CDR2 SASEGT. This CDR3 contains 15 residues. The CDR3 region is CASTGSSGKRGEQFF. The CDR3 DNA follows: TGTGCCAGCACCGGTTCGAGCGGGAAGCGGGGAGAGCAGTTCTTC.

The chain carries TRBV29-1 and TRBJ2-1; D possibly corresponds to TRBD1 (6 bases). The CDR3 spans 15 residues. V lost 6 bases, J lost 6 bases, and 21 bases lay in between. The germline V gene encodes CDR1 SQVTM and CDR2 ANQGSEA. This chain's CDR3 is CSVLTLAGESNEQFF. The CDR3 nucleotides are TGCAGCGTCCTAACTTTGGCAGGGGAGAGCAATGAGCAGTTCTTC.

V is TRBV5-4 and J is TRBJ2-7; TRBD2 aligns across 9 bases. V shed 4 bases, J shed 3 bases, and the junction held 5 bases outside the gene matches. Germline V gene data show CDR1 as SGHNT and CDR2 as YYREEE (reference sequence). The CDR3 is 14 amino acids. The CDR3 is CASSPRGRDYEQYF. CDR3 DNA: TGTGCCAGCAGCCCTCGCGGGAGGGACTACGAGCAGTACTTC.

The V gene is TRBV28, the J gene TRBJ2-7; D remains unclear. V was trimmed by 7 bases and J by 2 bases, leaving 6 bases between them. This CDR3 spans 11 amino acids. CDR1 is MDHEN, CDR2 SYDVKM, per germline. The CDR3 DNA reads TGTGCCAGCACCTCCCCCTACGAGCAGTACTTC. This sequence encodes CASTSPYEQYF. Together with reference TRBV28 and TRBJ2-7, the CDR3 gives the full variable domain: DVKVTQSSRYLVKRTGEKVFLECVQDMDHENMFWYRQDPGLGLRLIYFSYDVKMKEKGDIPEGYSVSREKKERFSLILESASTNQTSMYLCASTSPYEQYFGPGTRLTVT.

This sequence joins TRBV5-6 and TRBJ2-1; 7 bases align to TRBD1. The CDR3 has 14 amino acids. V lost 4 bases, J lost 9 bases, and 10 bases stayed unmatched. Germline lookup yields CDR1 SGHDT and CDR2 YYEEEE. CDR3 residues: CASSNYRGRGEQFF. DNA for the CDR3: TGTGCCAGCAGCAATTACAGGGGTAGGGGTGAGCAGTTCTTC.

The V and J genes are TRBV15 and TRBJ2-7; possible D gene TRBD2, 5 bases. CDR1 and CDR2 (germline): LNHNV, YYDKDF (reference sequence). The CDR3 sequence is 17 residues long. The V end was cut by 0 bases, the J end by 2 bases, with 17 bases between. The CDR3 reads CATSRDLTGGLPYEQYF. CDR3 coding DNA: TGTGCCACCAGCAGAGATTTGACCGGCGGGTTACCCTACGAGCAGTACTTC.

This clone has a single count. V usage is TRBV5-6 and J usage is TRBJ2-7; D possibly corresponds to TRBD2 (5 bases). With 2 bases removed from V and 3 bases from J, the gap between germline ends came to 18 bases. Germline CDR1 is SGHDT and CDR2 is YYEEEE. This CDR3 has 16 amino acids. The CDR3 reads CASSFGISGPNYEQYF. CDR3 nucleotides: TGTGCCAGCAGCTTCGGGATATCAGGACCTAACTACGAGCAGTACTTC.

The chain has TRBV4-1 and TRBJ1-6; 9 nucleotides align to TRBD1. The V and J ends lost 5 bases and 7 bases, in that order; junction bases with no gene match: 9. From germline, CDR1 is MGHRA and CDR2 YSYEKL. This CDR3 spans 16 amino acids. The DNA of the CDR3 is TGCGCCAGCAGCGTCTTACAGGGGGCTTGGAATTCACCCCTCCACTTT. It translates to CASSVLQGAWNSPLHF.

CDR3 region: CASSLGSGGATGELFF. The CDR3 DNA follows: TGTGCCAGCAGCTTAGGATCAGGGGGCGCCACCGGGGAGCTGTTTTTT. This sequence joins TRBV11-3 and TRBJ2-2, with 8 bases fitting TRBD1. Germline trimming cut 1 base from V and 4 bases from J; bases unmatched to any gene: 5. The V gene's germline CDR1 is SGHNT and CDR2 YENEEA. The CDR3 spans 16 residues.

This chain's CDR3 is CATSRDPGQGYEQYF. Written as DNA, the CDR3 is TGTGCCACCAGCAGAGATCCGGGACAGGGCTACGAGCAGTACTTC. The gene calls are TRBV15 and TRBJ2-7; TRBD1 aligns across 9 bases. The CDR3 runs 15 residues. Germline V gene sequence: CDR1 LNHNV, CDR2 YYDKDF (reference sequence). V was pared by 0 bases and J by 3 bases, with 3 bases of the junction left unmatched.

This chain uses TRBV14 with TRBJ1-2; D is possibly TRBD1 (6 bases). Germline CDR1 SGHDN, CDR2 FVKESK. The length of the CDR3 is 15 residues. V lost 4 bases and J lost 4, with 16 bases in between. The CDR3 here is CASSPRVGGLYGYTF. The CDR3 DNA is TGTGCCAGCAGCCCCAGGGTTGGGGGCCTCTATGGCTACACCTTC.

The J gene is TRBJ1-4, the V gene TRBV27; unclear D gene. The CDR3 runs to 15 residues. Per the germline V gene, CDR1 is MNHEY and CDR2 is SMNVEV (reference sequence). V lost 5 bases and J lost 4, with 14 bases in between. The CDR3: CASSDIGRGNEKLFF. DNA of the CDR3: TGTGCCAGCAGTGACATAGGGCGGGGTAATGAAAAACTGTTTTTT.

This clone was detected a few times. The rearrangement joins TRBV2 to TRBJ1-4; possible D gene TRBD1, 6 bases. The CDR3 runs 16 residues. V lost 7 bases to trimming and J lost 2 bases, with 17 bases between them. Germline values: CDR1 SNHLY, CDR2 FYNNEI. CDR3 bases: TGTGCCAGCACCCAACAACAGGGACCGACTAATGAAAAACTGTTTTTT. Translating gives CASTQQQGPTNEKLFF.

The CDR3, as DNA: TGTGCCAGCAGCTTAGCGCCAGGACAGGGGGGGTATGGCTACACCTTC. Amino acid sequence: CASSLAPGQGGYGYTF. The genes are TRBV7-6 and TRBJ1-2; 10 positions match TRBD1. This CDR3 spans 16 amino acids. V lost 0 bases to trimming and J lost 5 bases; unmatched junction nucleotides: 6. CDR1 and CDR2 from the germline V gene are SGHVS and FNYEAQ.

The chain recombines TRBV7-9 with TRBJ2-5; 13 nucleotides agree with TRBD2. Trimming at V came to 7 bases and at J to 3 bases, leaving 2 bases not matched to a gene. Germline V gene sequence: CDR1 SEHNR, CDR2 FQNEAQ (reference sequence). The length of the CDR3 is 14 residues. CDR3 residues: CASTGTSGEETQYF. For the CDR3, the DNA is TGTGCCAGCACCGGGACTAGCGGGGAAGAGACCCAGTACTTC. Full variable domain (missing parts from reference TRBV7-9 and TRBJ2-5): DTGVSQNPRHKITKRGQNVTFRCDPISEHNRLYWYRQTLGQGPEFLTYFQNEAQLEKSRLLSDRFSAERPKGSFSTLEIQRTEQGDSAMYLCASTGTSGEETQYFGPGTRLLVL.

This clone appeared once. The genes are TRBV27 and TRBJ1-6; 7 nucleotides align to TRBD1. Germline V gene sequence: CDR1 MNHEY, CDR2 SMNVEV (reference sequence). The junction had 6 bases not matched to a gene; V was cut back by 5 bases and J by 8 bases. The length of the CDR3 is 14 residues. The CDR3, as DNA: TGTGCCAGCAGTGCTAGGGGGCGAGATTCACCCCTCCACTTT. Its protein product is CASSARGRDSPLHF.

The V and J genes are TRBV7-2 and TRBJ2-2, with a weak D call TRBD1 (6 bases). The V gene lost 1 base and the J gene lost 0 bases, with 9 bases spanning the gap. The CDR3 contains 16 residues. CDR1 is SGHTA and CDR2 is FQGNSA in the germline V gene. CDR3 protein: CASSLGGPTNTGELFF. The CDR3 DNA sequence: TGTGCCAGCAGCTTAGGGGGGCCCACGAACACCGGGGAGCTGTTTTTT.

V gene TRBV6-6 combines with J gene TRBJ1-2; D is perhaps TRBD1 (5 bases). The CDR3 has 15 amino acids. V lost 0 bases and J 5 bases, leaving 13 bases between the germline ends. Germline V gives CDR1 MNHNY, CDR2 SVGAGI (reference sequence). CDR3 region: CASSYSDKGGYGYTF. The CDR3 DNA reads as TGTGCCAGCAGTTACTCGGACAAGGGAGGGTATGGCTACACCTTC.

The gene calls are TRBV14 and TRBJ2-7, with D tentatively TRBD2 (5 bases). V was clipped by 0 bases and J by 1 base, with 13 bases between them. Germline loops: CDR1 SGHDN, CDR2 FVKESK. The CDR3 spans 16 residues. CDR3 protein: CASSQEYGRLSYEQYF. CDR3 nucleotide sequence: TGTGCCAGCAGCCAAGAGTACGGCCGACTATCCTACGAGCAGTACTTC. The variable domain in full, with the rest retrieved from reference TRBV14 and TRBJ2-7, is EAGVTQFPSHSVIEKGQTVTLRCDPISGHDNLYWYRRVMGKEIKFLLHFVKESKQDESGMPNNRFLAERTGGTYSTLKVQPAELEDSGVYFCASSQEYGRLSYEQYFGPGTRLTVT.

Details on this clone: One end of the junction fails to match germline, which may point to a read error. The chain couples TRBV7-9 to TRBJ1-2; no firm D call. The germline V gene encodes CDR1 SEHNR and CDR2 FQNEAQ (reference sequence). The CDR3 totals 12 residues. The chain's CDR3 is CASSLDNYGYTF. The CDR3 bases are TGTGCCAGCAGCTTAGACAACTATGGCTACACCTTT.

This clone was picked up a small number of times. This chain uses TRBV2 with TRBJ1-2; tentative D call: TRBD1 (5 bases). V shed 7 bases and J shed 7 bases, with 16 bases lying between them. CDR3 length: 13 amino acids. From germline, CDR1 is SNHLY and CDR2 FYNNEI. Here the CDR3 DNA reads TGTGCCAGCATTAAGGACACGCCGGGTGGCTACACCTTC. It codes for CASIKDTPGGYTF.

The chain carries TRBV29-1 and TRBJ2-2, with 11 bases identical to TRBD1. The CDR3 has 15 amino acids. Trimming took 7 bases from V and 4 from J; bases not matched to a gene: 8. CDR1 and CDR2 (germline): SQVTM, ANQGSEA. CDR3 region: CSAEWTGGGTGELFF. In nucleotides, the CDR3 is TGCAGCGCCGAGTGGACAGGGGGCGGCACCGGGGAGCTGTTTTTT.

J is TRBJ1-5 and V is TRBV6-5, with D hard to call. This CDR3 spans 15 amino acids. Trimming took off 0 bases at V and 2 bases at J, with 8 bases between the two ends. In germline, CDR1 is MNHEY, CDR2 SVGAGI. The CDR3: CASSYSILGNQPQHF. The CDR3, as DNA: TGTGCCAGCAGTTACTCGATATTAGGCAATCAGCCCCAGCATTTT.

This chain connects TRBV6-1 to TRBJ2-4; weak D call: TRBD2 (6 bases). There are 14 residues in the CDR3. The germline V gene encodes CDR1 MNHNS and CDR2 SASEGT. Trimming stripped 6 bases from V and 3 bases from J, with 12 bases between. The CDR3 DNA reads TGTGCCAGCAGGGAGGGTGTTGGCAAAAACATTCAGTACTTC. Protein product: CASREGVGKNIQYF.

The gene calls are TRBV5-4 and TRBJ1-5; 8 nucleotides agree with TRBD1. Germline-derived CDR1 and CDR2 are SGHNT and YYREEE (reference sequence). The ends lost 3 bases at V and 3 bases at J; junction bases unmatched: 5. The CDR3 covers 15 residues. CDR3 amino acids: CASSSGTGHNQPQHF. The CDR3 DNA follows: TGTGCCAGCAGCTCTGGGACAGGTCACAATCAGCCCCAGCATTTT.

The gene calls are TRBV7-6 and TRBJ2-5; 12 nucleotides agree with TRBD2. The ends lost 5 bases at V and 3 bases at J; junction bases unmatched: 10. Germline V CDR1 and CDR2: SGHVS, FNYEAQ. This CDR3 region has 17 residues. CDR3 loop: CASSNRLAGDTEETQYF. In DNA, the CDR3 is TGTGCCAGCAGCAATCGACTAGCGGGAGACACTGAAGAGACCCAGTACTTC.

V usage is TRBV5-1 and J usage is TRBJ2-5; 12 nucleotides line up with TRBD1. CDR1 is SGHRS, CDR2 YFSETQ, per germline. The CDR3 sequence is 16 residues long. Germline trimming cut 6 bases from V and 3 bases from J; bases unmatched to any gene: 9. The CDR3 DNA reads TGCGCCAGCACCCGGGACAGGGGGCGTGGGGAAGAGACCCAGTACTTC. Its translation: CASTRDRGRGEETQYF. Using reference TRBV5-1 and TRBJ2-5 for the parts outside the CDR3, the full variable domain is KAGVTQTPRYLIKTRGQQVTLSCSPISGHRSVSWYQQTPGQGLQFLFEYFSETQRNKGNFPGRFSGRQFSNSRSEMNVSTLELGDSALYLCASTRDRGRGEETQYFGPGTRLLVL.

This chain links TRBV5-4 with TRBJ2-4, with 9 bases lining up with TRBD2. The CDR3 consists of 16 residues. From germline, CDR1 is SGHNT and CDR2 YYREEE (reference sequence). Germline trimming cut 0 bases from V and 5 bases from J; bases unmatched to any gene: 6. CDR3 DNA sequence: TGTGCCAGCAGCTTGGGGGCGGGGGGGCTCCAAAACATTCAGTACTTC. Translating gives CASSLGAGGLQNIQYF.

The chain employs TRBV7-2 and TRBJ1-5; 11 bases align to TRBD1. CDR1 SGHTA and CDR2 FQGNSA come from the germline V gene. The J segment lost 4 bases and the V segment lost 5 bases, leaving 7 bases of the junction unmatched. CDR3 size: 16 residues. CDR3 bases: TGTGCCAGCAGCCTACGTGGGACAGGGGGAAATCAGCCCCAGCATTTT. Protein product: CASSLRGTGGNQPQHF.

This sequence joins TRBV28 and TRBJ1-6; D is unresolved. The CDR3 runs to 13 residues. Per germline, CDR1 MDHEN and CDR2 SYDVKM. CDR3 sequence (DNA): TGTGCTTATACTGAGTCCTATAATTCACCCCTCCACTTT. Its translation: CAYTESYNSPLHF.

The chain employs TRBV27 and TRBJ2-2, with TRBD1 as a possible D gene (6 bases). The CDR3 has 13 residues. Germline V gives CDR1 MNHEY, CDR2 SMNVEV (reference sequence). V gave up 6 bases and J gave up 6 bases, with 11 bases separating them. This chain's CDR3 is CASRKQGAGELFF. In DNA form, the CDR3 reads TGTGCCAGCAGGAAACAGGGTGCCGGGGAGCTGTTTTTT.